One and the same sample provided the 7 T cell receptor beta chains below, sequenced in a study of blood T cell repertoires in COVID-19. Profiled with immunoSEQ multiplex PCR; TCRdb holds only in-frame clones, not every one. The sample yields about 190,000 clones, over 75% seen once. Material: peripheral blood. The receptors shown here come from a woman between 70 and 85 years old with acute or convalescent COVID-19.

The CDR3 region is CASSPRDRIATYEQYF. CDR3 nucleotide sequence: TGCGCCAGCAGCCCCCGGGACAGGATTGCTACCTACGAGCAGTACTTC. This sequence joins TRBV5-1 and TRBJ2-7; the match to TRBD1 covers 8 bases. The germline gives CDR1 SGHRS, CDR2 YFSETQ. This CDR3 has 16 amino acids. With V trimmed by 4 bases and J by 2 bases, 11 bases remained unmatched.

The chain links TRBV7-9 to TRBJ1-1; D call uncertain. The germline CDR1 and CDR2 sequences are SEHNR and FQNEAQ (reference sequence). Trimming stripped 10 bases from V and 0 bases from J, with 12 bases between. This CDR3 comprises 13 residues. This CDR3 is CATSSEVNTEAFF. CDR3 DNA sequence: TGTGCCACTTCCTCAGAAGTGAACACTGAAGCTTTCTTT.

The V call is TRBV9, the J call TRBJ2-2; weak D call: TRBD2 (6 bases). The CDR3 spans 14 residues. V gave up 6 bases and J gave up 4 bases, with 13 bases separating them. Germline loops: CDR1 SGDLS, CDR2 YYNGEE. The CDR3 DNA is TGTGCCAGCACCGGGCTAGCGAGCACCGGGGAGCTGTTTTTT. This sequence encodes CASTGLASTGELFF.

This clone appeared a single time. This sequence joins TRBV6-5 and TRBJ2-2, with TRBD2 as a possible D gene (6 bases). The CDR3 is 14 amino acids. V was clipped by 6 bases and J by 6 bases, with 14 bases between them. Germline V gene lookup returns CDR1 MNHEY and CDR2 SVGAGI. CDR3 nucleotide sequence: TGTGCCAGCAGCGCGGCGGGGACCTCCGGGGAGCTGTTTTTT. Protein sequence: CASSAAGTSGELFF.

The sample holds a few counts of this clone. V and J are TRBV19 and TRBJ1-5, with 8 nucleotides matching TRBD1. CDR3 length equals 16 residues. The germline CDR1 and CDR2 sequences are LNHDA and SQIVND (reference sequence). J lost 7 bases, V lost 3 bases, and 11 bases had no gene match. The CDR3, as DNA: TGTGCCAGTAGTATCGGGACAGGAGCGATAAGGCAGCCCCAGCATTTT. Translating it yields CASSIGTGAIRQPQHF.

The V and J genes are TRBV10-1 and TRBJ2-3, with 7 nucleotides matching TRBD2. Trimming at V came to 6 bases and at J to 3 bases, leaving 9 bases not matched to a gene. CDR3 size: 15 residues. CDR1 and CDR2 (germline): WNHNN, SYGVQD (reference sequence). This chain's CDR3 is CASSQAGTSTDTQYF. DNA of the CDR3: TGCGCCAGCAGCCAAGCGGGAACATCGACAGATACGCAGTATTTT.

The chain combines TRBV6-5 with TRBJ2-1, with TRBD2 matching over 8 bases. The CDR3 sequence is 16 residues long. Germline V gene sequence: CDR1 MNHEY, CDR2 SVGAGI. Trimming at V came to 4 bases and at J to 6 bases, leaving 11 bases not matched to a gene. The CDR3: CASSFSATSVSNEQFF. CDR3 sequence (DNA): TGTGCCAGCAGTTTTTCCGCGACTAGCGTATCCAATGAGCAGTTCTTC.